This T cell receptor beta chain stems from a study of shared clonotypes between healthy human individuals. Sequencing used immunoSEQ multiplex PCR; TCRdb keeps in-frame clones, though not all of them. Of over a million clones listed, 60% to 80% are singletons. Sequences were obtained from memory CD4+ T cells sorted from blood. As to subset: CD45RA-negative fraction. The sequence came from a man aged 18 to 29 in good health.

CDR3 sequence: CASSSLTGRGNTIYF. In DNA form, the CDR3 reads TGTGCCAGCAGCTCCTTGACAGGGAGGGGAAACACCATATATTTT. This sequence joins TRBV5-6 and TRBJ1-3, with TRBD1 matching 7 bases. The germline V gene encodes CDR1 SGHDT and CDR2 YYEEEE. V dropped 3 bases and J dropped 4; count of bases not matched to a gene: 7. The CDR3 runs 15 residues.